This T cell receptor beta chain was observed in a study of identical twins. Study observations and caveats: Within twin pairs, the out-of-frame alpha sequences they shared showed excess low generation probability.

Template switching supplied a universal primer site; unique molecular identifiers were carried on the cDNA. Using its own MiXCR run on the 5' RACE reads, TCRdb lists one record per CDR3 protein. The sample has just under 650,000 distinct CDR3 sequences, roughly 7.2% seen once; the top ten hold about 1.5%. Ten or more counts support this clonotype. As yet, its antigen is unknown. The CDR3 length is 14 residues. V gave up 6 bases and J gave up 4 bases, with 15 bases separating them. This sample was shared with a second study, whose subject was yellow fever vaccine responses in identical twins. According to that study: After vaccination, twins' T cell response reportedly seemed partly convergent, partly personalized.

Input material: PBMCs. The source of this sequence is a woman aged 18-30 years in good health. The chain combines TRBV12-3 or TRBV12-4 with TRBJ1-1, with D unclear. This CDR3 is CASRPLGGFTEAFF. CDR3 nucleotide sequence: TGTGCCAGCAGACCACTGGGAGGTTTCACTGAAGCTTTCTTT.